A selection of T cell receptor beta chains follows, all from one sample in a study of cytomegalovirus exposure and HLA in healthy donors. Measured with immunoSEQ multiplex PCR; TCRdb has only the in-frame clones, and not every one. Here the sample spans 75,000 to 100,000 clones, approximately 7.7% being singletons. The sample comprised PBMCs. The receptor source for this set is a middle-aged man in good health and CMV-seronegative. Each CDR3 is given with its conserved first and last residue. Fields, in order: clone size, V gene, D gene, J gene, CDR3 length, CDR3 protein, CDR3 DNA. D genes are given only for firm matches. Size values are once, few and many counts, or a class for expanded clones, and some rows have none.

clone size: few
V gene: TRBV6-5
D gene: TRBD1
J gene: TRBJ1-2
CDR3 length: 16
CDR3 protein: CASSYSGATGPSGYTF
CDR3 DNA: TGTGCCAGCAGTTACTCGGGGGCGACAGGGCCATCAGGCTACACCTTC

clone size: NA
V gene: TRBV9
D gene: TRBD1
J gene: TRBJ2-7
CDR3 length: 14
CDR3 protein: CASSAGQGAFEQYF
CDR3 DNA: TGTGCCAGCAGCGCGGGACAGGGGGCGTTCGAGCAGTACTTC

clone size: NA
V gene: TRBV29-1
D gene: NA
J gene: TRBJ2-4
CDR3 length: 13
CDR3 protein: CSVEHSREHIQYF
CDR3 DNA: TGCAGCGTTGAACACAGCCGCGAGCACATTCAGTACTTC

clone size: NA
V gene: TRBV30
D gene: NA
J gene: TRBJ1-1
CDR3 length: 13
CDR3 protein: CAWSVKGGNEAFF
CDR3 DNA: TGTGCCTGGAGTGTAAAGGGGGGGAATGAAGCTTTCTTT

clone size: NA
V gene: TRBV4-3
D gene: NA
J gene: TRBJ1-1
CDR3 length: 14
CDR3 protein: CASSQDRQGLDAFF
CDR3 DNA: TGCGCCAGCAGCCAAGATCGTCAGGGTCTTGACGCTTTCTTT

clone size: NA
V gene: TRBV6-1
D gene: TRBD1
J gene: TRBJ2-3
CDR3 length: 14
CDR3 protein: CASGDRGPTDTQYF
CDR3 DNA: TGTGCCAGCGGAGACAGGGGGCCCACAGATACGCAGTATTTT

clone size: few
V gene: TRBV5-1
D gene: NA
J gene: TRBJ1-6
CDR3 length: 14
CDR3 protein: CASSPGTGNSPLHF
CDR3 DNA: TGCGCCAGCAGCCCCGGAACAGGGAATTCACCCCTCCACTTT

clone size: few
V gene: TRBV10-1
D gene: NA
J gene: TRBJ1-6
CDR3 length: 14
CDR3 protein: CASSGGPQNSPLHF
CDR3 DNA: TGCGCCAGCAGCGGGGGGCCTCAAAATTCACCCCTCCACTTT

clone size: NA
V gene: TRBV5-1
D gene: NA
J gene: TRBJ2-3
CDR3 length: 14
CDR3 protein: CASSIATDTDTQYF
CDR3 DNA: TGCGCCAGCAGCATTGCGACAGACACAGATACGCAGTATTTT

clone size: few
V gene: TRBV6-6
D gene: NA
J gene: TRBJ1-5
CDR3 length: 14
CDR3 protein: CASSSQPSGQPQHF
CDR3 DNA: TGTGCCAGCAGTTCCCAACCATCGGGACAGCCCCAGCATTTT

clone size: few
V gene: TRBV11-3
D gene: TRBD2
J gene: TRBJ2-7
CDR3 length: 16
CDR3 protein: CASRRNAREGCYEQYF
CDR3 DNA: TGTGCCAGCAGGCGCAACGCGCGGGAGGGTTGCTACGAGCAGTACTTC

clone size: few
V gene: TRBV5-6
D gene: TRBD2
J gene: TRBJ2-7
CDR3 length: 14
CDR3 protein: CASSLGLATYEQYF
CDR3 DNA: TGTGCCAGCAGCTTGGGACTAGCTACTTACGAGCAGTACTTC

clone size: few
V gene: TRBV7-6
D gene: TRBD2
J gene: TRBJ2-1
CDR3 length: 15
CDR3 protein: CASSYNSGGAYEQFF
CDR3 DNA: TGTGCCAGCAGCTATAATAGCGGGGGGGCATATGAGCAGTTCTTC